A selection of T cell receptor beta chains follows, all from one sample in a study of CD8 T cells in Susac syndrome. TCRdb reprocessed the immunoSEQ multiplex PCR reads with MiXCR, giving one entry per CDR3 protein. The sample comprises fewer than 150,000 distinct CDR3 sequences, approximately 93% of which are singletons, and approximately 0.25% rests with the top ten. The sample was CD8+ T cells from PBMCs. Receptors were obtained from a human donor in good health. Each CDR3 is given without its conserved first and last residue.

CDR3aa,v_gene
SVLASYEQY,TRBV29-1
ASSQDRLYEQY,TRBV4-3
ASSWIEVHEQY,TRBV12-3/TRBV12-4
SVWDRGSSGLSNTGELF,TRBV29-1
ASSHRQGAFEQY,TRBV13
SVFRDEETQY,TRBV29-1
ASSIEGAVGQPQH,TRBV19
ASSWGSGTYEQY,TRBV27
SVILETGELF,TRBV29-1
ASSLGVAHPGF,TRBV28
ASSGGAGGIDEQY,TRBV5-4
ASSLALASHNEQF,TRBV5-4
SAEKSGEAF,TRBV20-1
SARPGTSGSFGYEQF,TRBV20-1
SVAATSYEQY,TRBV29-1
ASTPGTSGSNEQF,TRBV4-1
ATSVGRGTYEQY,TRBV15